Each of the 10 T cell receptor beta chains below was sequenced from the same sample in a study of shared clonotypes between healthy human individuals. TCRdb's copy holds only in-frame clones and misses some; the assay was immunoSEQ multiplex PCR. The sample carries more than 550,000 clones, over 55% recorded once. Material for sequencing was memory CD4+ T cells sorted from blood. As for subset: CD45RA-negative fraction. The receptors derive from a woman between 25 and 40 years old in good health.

The CDR3 sequence: CASSLGLPTYEQYF. In DNA form, the CDR3 reads TGTGCCAGCAGCTTGGGACTGCCTACCTACGAGCAGTACTTC. The chain employs TRBV11-3 and TRBJ2-7; possibly TRBD2 for D (6 bases). The CDR3 runs to 14 residues. Trimming pared 3 bases from V and 2 bases from J, leaving 11 bases between. Germline assignment: CDR1 SGHNT and CDR2 YENEEA.

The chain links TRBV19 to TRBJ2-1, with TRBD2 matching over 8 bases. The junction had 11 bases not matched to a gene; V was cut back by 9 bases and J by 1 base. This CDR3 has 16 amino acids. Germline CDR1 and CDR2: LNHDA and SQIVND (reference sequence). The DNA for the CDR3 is TGTGCCAGCGCCCCCTCGGGAGGGATTTCCTACAATGAGCAGTTCTTC. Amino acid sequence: CASAPSGGISYNEQFF. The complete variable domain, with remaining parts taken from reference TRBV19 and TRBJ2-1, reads DGGITQSPKYLFRKEGQNVTLSCEQNLNHDAMYWYRQDPGQGLRLIYYSQIVNDFQKGDIAEGYSVSREKKESFPLTVTSAQKNPTAFYLCASAPSGGISYNEQFFGPGTRLTVL.

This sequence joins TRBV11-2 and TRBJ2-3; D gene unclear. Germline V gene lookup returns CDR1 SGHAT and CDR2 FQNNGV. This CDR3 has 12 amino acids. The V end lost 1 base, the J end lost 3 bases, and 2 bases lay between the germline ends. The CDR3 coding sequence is TGTGCCAGCAGCTTAGCAACAGATACGCAGTATTTT. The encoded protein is CASSLATDTQYF.

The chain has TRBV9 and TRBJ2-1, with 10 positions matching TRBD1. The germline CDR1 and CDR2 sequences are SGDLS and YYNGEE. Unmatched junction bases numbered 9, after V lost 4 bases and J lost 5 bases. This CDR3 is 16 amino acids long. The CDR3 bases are TGTGCCAGCAGCCCCCGATGGGACAGGGGTCACAATGAGCAGTTCTTC. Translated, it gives CASSPRWDRGHNEQFF.

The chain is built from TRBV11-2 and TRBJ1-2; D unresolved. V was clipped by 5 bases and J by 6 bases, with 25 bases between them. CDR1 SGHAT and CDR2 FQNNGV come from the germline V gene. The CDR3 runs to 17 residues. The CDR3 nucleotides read TGTGCCAGCAGCCGAGCCTTGGCTACGGCCGAGTCTAATGGCTACACCTTC. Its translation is CASSRALATAESNGYTF.

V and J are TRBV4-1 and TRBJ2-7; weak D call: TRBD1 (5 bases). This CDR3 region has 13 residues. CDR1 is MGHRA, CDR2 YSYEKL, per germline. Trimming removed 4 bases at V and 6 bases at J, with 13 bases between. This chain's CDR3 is CASSPVRGPEQYF. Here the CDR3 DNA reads TGCGCCAGCAGCCCGGTAAGGGGCCCCGAGCAGTACTTC.

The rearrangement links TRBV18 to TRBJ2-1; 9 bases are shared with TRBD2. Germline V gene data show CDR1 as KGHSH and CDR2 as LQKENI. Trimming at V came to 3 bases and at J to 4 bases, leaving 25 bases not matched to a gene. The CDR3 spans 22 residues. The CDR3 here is CASSPETGGLAGGPTNYNEQFF. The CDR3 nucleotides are TGTGCCAGCTCACCTGAAACCGGGGGACTTGCGGGAGGGCCTACTAATTACAATGAGCAGTTCTTC.

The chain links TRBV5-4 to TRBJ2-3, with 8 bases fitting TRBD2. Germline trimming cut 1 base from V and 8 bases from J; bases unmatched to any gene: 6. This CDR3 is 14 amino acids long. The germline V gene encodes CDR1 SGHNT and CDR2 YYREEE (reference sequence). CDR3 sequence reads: CASSLPAGASTQYF. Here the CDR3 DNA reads TGTGCCAGCAGCTTGCCAGCGGGGGCGAGTACGCAGTATTTT.

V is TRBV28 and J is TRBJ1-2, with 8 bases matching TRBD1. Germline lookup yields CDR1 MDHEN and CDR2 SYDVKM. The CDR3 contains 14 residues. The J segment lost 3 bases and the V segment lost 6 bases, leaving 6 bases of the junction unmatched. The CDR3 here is CASRPPQGDYGYTF. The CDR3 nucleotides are TGTGCCAGCAGGCCGCCACAGGGGGACTATGGCTACACCTTC.

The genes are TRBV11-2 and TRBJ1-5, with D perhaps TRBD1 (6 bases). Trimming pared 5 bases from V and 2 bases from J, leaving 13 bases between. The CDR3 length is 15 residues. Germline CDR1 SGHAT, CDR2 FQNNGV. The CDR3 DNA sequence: TGTGCCAGCAGCCCCAGGGGAAGGGGCAATCAGCCCCAGCATTTT. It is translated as CASSPRGRGNQPQHF. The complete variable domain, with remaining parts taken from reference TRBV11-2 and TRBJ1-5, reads EAGVAQSPRYKIIEKRQSVAFWCNPISGHATLYWYQQILGQGPKLLIQFQNNGVVDDSQLPKDRFSAERLKGVDSTLKIQPAKLEDSAVYLCASSPRGRGNQPQHFGDGTRLSIL.